Shown below are 21 T cell receptor beta chains from a single sample sequenced in a study of T cells in Graves' hyperthyroidism and ophthalmopathy. Regions amplified from RNA transcripts were the TCR beta CDR3 regions. A first-round RT-PCR of the TCR CDR3 used the HTBI primer set. TCRdb re-derived calls from the multiplex PCR reads in MiXCR, one entry per CDR3 protein. Of 500,000 to 550,000 distinct CDR3 sequences listed, 15% to 20% are singletons. The sequenced material came from blood. These receptor sequences come from a man in his forties or fifties with Graves' ophthalmopathy.

The chain recombines TRBV27 with TRBJ1-1; 8 nucleotides line up with TRBD1. V trimming: 6 bases; J trimming: 1 base; junction bases outside the gene matches: 7. CDR3 length: 15 amino acids. Germline CDR1 MNHEY, CDR2 SMNVEV (reference sequence). CDR3 sequence (DNA): TGTGCCAGCAGGATTACAGGACAGGGGAACACTGAAGCTTTCTTT. As protein: CASRITGQGNTEAFF.

This chain joins TRBV7-8 and TRBJ1-4, with 11 bases identical to TRBD1. The CDR3 totals 16 residues. V trimming: 4 bases; J trimming: 5 bases; junction bases outside the gene matches: 6. CDR1 is SGHVS, CDR2 FQNEAQ, per germline. CDR3 residues: CASSSTGTGGNEKLFF. DNA of the CDR3: TGTGCCAGCAGCTCTACCGGGACAGGGGGAAATGAAAAACTGTTTTTT.

There are a few counts of this clonotype. The gene calls are TRBV20-1 and TRBJ2-1; 15 bases fit TRBD2. CDR3 length equals 16 residues. Germline V gene sequence: CDR1 DFQATT, CDR2 SNEGSKA (reference sequence). Trimming removed 6 bases from V and 7 bases from J; junction bases left unmatched: 10. The CDR3, as DNA: TGCAGTGCAACGGGACTAGCGGGAGGAGGGGGAAATGAGCAGTTCTTC. It yields the protein CSATGLAGGGGNEQFF.

The gene calls are TRBV24-1 and TRBJ1-5; no clear D. The CDR3 consists of 14 residues. The V end was cut by 5 bases, the J end by 4 bases, with 11 bases between. Looked up from germline, CDR1 is KGHDR and CDR2 is SFDVKD. Written as DNA, the CDR3 is TGTGCCACCAGTGCCGGCAGCTCAAATCAGCCCCAGCATTTT. Encoded protein: CATSAGSSNQPQHF.

This rearrangement joins TRBV4-3 to TRBJ2-7; D unclear. This CDR3 is 13 amino acids long. From germline, CDR1 is LGHNA and CDR2 YSLEER. Trimming removed 0 bases at V and 2 bases at J, with 5 bases between. This CDR3 is CASSQELTYEQYF. The CDR3 DNA follows: TGCGCCAGCAGCCAAGAACTAACCTACGAGCAGTACTTC.

The table lists this clonotype with a few counts. The chain couples TRBV29-1 to TRBJ2-2; 11 nucleotides line up with TRBD2. The CDR3 contains 15 residues. The junction had 3 bases not matched to a gene; V was cut back by 5 bases and J by 1 base. CDR1 SQVTM and CDR2 ANQGSEA come from the germline V gene. This chain's CDR3 is CSVPGTSGNTGELFF. The CDR3 DNA reads as TGCAGCGTTCCTGGGACTAGCGGGAACACCGGGGAGCTGTTTTTT.

The chain uses TRBV20-1 and TRBJ2-3; D may be TRBD1 or TRBD2 (6 bases each). Looked up from germline, CDR1 is DFQATT and CDR2 is SNEGSKA (reference sequence). The CDR3 spans 15 residues. V shed 6 bases and J shed 0 bases, with 16 bases lying between them. The CDR3, as DNA: TGCAGTGCCCCGGGTGGGGGGCATAGCACAGATACGCAGTATTTT. Protein: CSAPGGGHSTDTQYF.

The chain recombines TRBV7-3 with TRBJ2-3; 8 bases agree with TRBD2. Losses at the gene ends were 4 bases for V and 8 bases for J; bases not matched to a gene: 11. CDR3 length: 15 residues. From germline, CDR1 is SGHTA and CDR2 FQGTGA. The CDR3 region is CASSSPGLETFTQYF. In nucleotides, the CDR3 is TGTGCCAGCAGCTCCCCGGGACTAGAAACCTTTACGCAGTATTTT.

The table lists this clonotype with many counts. The rearrangement uses TRBV30 and TRBJ1-5, with D possibly TRBD1 on 6 matching bases. V shed 0 bases and J shed 4 bases, with 16 bases lying between them. Germline loops: CDR1 GTSNPN, CDR2 SVGIG (reference sequence). CDR3 length: 16 residues. CDR3 sequence (DNA): TGTGCCTGGAGTGTAAATTTCGGACAGCAAAATCAGCCCCAGCATTTT. Translation gives CAWSVNFGQQNQPQHF.

This clonotype has a count of ten or more. This sequence joins TRBV30 and TRBJ2-2; tentative D call: TRBD1 (5 bases). Germline V gene sequence: CDR1 GTSNPN, CDR2 SVGIG (reference sequence). This CDR3 comprises 17 residues. Trimming stripped 0 bases from V and 2 bases from J, with 16 bases between. The CDR3 protein is CAWSVEYSGINTGELFF. The CDR3 bases are TGTGCCTGGAGTGTAGAATACTCAGGGATTAACACCGGGGAGCTGTTTTTT.

This clonotype has only a few counts. The CDR3 sequence: CASSRDGDEQYF. The CDR3 DNA reads as TGTGCCAGCAGTCGCGACGGTGACGAGCAGTACTTC. This chain connects TRBV27 to TRBJ2-7; D ambiguous. The CDR3 loop spans 12 amino acids. V lost 5 bases and J lost 5, with 10 bases in between. In germline, CDR1 is MNHEY, CDR2 SMNVEV (reference sequence).

This clonotype was counted a few times. The genes are TRBV11-1 and TRBJ1-4; 7 bases match TRBD1. The CDR3 extends over 17 amino acids. Per the germline V gene, CDR1 is SGHAT and CDR2 is FQDESV (reference sequence). V was pared by 5 bases and J by 0 bases, with 9 bases of the junction left unmatched. The CDR3 nucleotides are TGTGCCAGCAGCATGGGACAGCTACTAGCAACTAATGAAAAACTGTTTTTT. It translates to CASSMGQLLATNEKLFF.

This chain links TRBV5-1 with TRBJ2-7, with a tentative D call TRBD2 (5 bases). CDR3 length: 21 residues. Trimming removed 6 bases at V and 0 bases at J, with 34 bases between. Germline V gene lookup returns CDR1 SGHRS and CDR2 YFSETQ. The CDR3 loop reads CASIPLISLASALGLSYEQYF. DNA for the CDR3: TGCGCCAGCATCCCACTAATTTCTCTGGCCTCGGCGCTTGGACTCTCCTACGAGCAGTACTTC.

This rearrangement joins TRBV13 to TRBJ1-3; 8 nucleotides match TRBD1. The CDR3 is made up of 16 amino acids. With V trimmed by 5 bases and J by 2 bases, 8 bases remained unmatched. Per germline, CDR1 PRHDT and CDR2 FYEKMQ (reference sequence). The CDR3 DNA sequence: TGTGCCAGCAGCATTGGACAGGGTCTTCCTGGAAACACCATATATTTT. This gives the protein CASSIGQGLPGNTIYF. The variable domain in full, with the rest retrieved from reference TRBV13 and TRBJ1-3, is AAGVIQSPRHLIKEKRETATLKCYPIPRHDTVYWYQQGPGQDPQFLISFYEKMQSDKGSIPDRFSAQQFSDYHSELNMSSLELGDSALYFCASSIGQGLPGNTIYFGEGSWLTVV.

Details on this clonotype: A read error may account for a junction end that differs from germline. The chain is built from TRBV24-1 and TRBJ1-5; 8 nucleotides match TRBD1. Germline loops: CDR1 KGHDR, CDR2 SFDVKD. This CDR3 spans 18 amino acids. CDR3 nucleotide sequence: TGTGCCAGCAGTCCAACAGGGGGGAGTATATATAGCAATCAGCCCCAGCATTTT. Translated, it gives CASSPTGGSIYSNQPQHF.

This clonotype was picked up a small number of times. The genes are TRBV12-3 or TRBV12-4 and TRBJ1-2, with D maybe TRBD1 (6 bases). Deletions cut 7 bases from V and 4 bases from J, with 13 bases between. The CDR3 is made up of 13 amino acids. Here the CDR3 reads CASTRGGVYGYTF. The CDR3 DNA follows: TGTGCCAGCACGAGGGGGGGCGTCTATGGCTACACCTTC.

In regard to this clonotype: A much larger clone differs from this one at a single base, so this may be a read error. The chain joins TRBV7-3 to TRBJ2-3; TRBD2 matches 9 bases. V was clipped by 4 bases and J by 1 base; unmatched bases: 3. The CDR3 length is 15 residues. Germline V lookup: CDR1 SGHTA, CDR2 FQGTGA. The CDR3 DNA reads TGTGCCAGCAGCTCTAGCGGGACTGGCACAGATACGCAGTATTTT. It encodes CASSSSGTGTDTQYF.

This clonotype occurred a few times. This chain connects TRBV12-3 or TRBV12-4 to TRBJ2-7, with 9 positions matching TRBD2. The CDR3 has 14 amino acids. J lost 9 bases, V lost 3 bases, and 9 bases had no gene match. The CDR3 is CASSLSSGAGRQYF. The CDR3 DNA reads as TGTGCCAGCAGTTTGTCTAGCGGGGCAGGGCGGCAGTACTTC.

This clonotype has only a few counts. This chain uses TRBV6-2 or TRBV6-3 with TRBJ2-1; 8 positions match TRBD2. Trimming removed 6 bases from V and 6 bases from J; junction bases left unmatched: 13. Germline CDR1 and CDR2: MNHEY and SVGEGT. This CDR3 has 16 residues. The CDR3 reads CASRRSGGRVTNEQFF. The CDR3, as DNA: TGTGCCAGCAGGAGAAGCGGGGGCCGAGTTACCAATGAGCAGTTCTTC.

The chain carries TRBV11-2 and TRBJ2-7; TRBD1 matches at 9 bases. The germline V gene has CDR1 SGHAT and CDR2 FQNNGV. The CDR3 is 15 amino acids. Trimming cost V 5 bases and J 3 bases; bases outside gene matches: 8. CDR3 region: CASSQGQGLIYEQYF. CDR3 nucleotide sequence: TGTGCCAGCAGCCAAGGACAGGGGCTAATCTACGAGCAGTACTTC. Variable domain in full (rest from reference TRBV11-2 and TRBJ2-7): EAGVAQSPRYKIIEKRQSVAFWCNPISGHATLYWYQQILGQGPKLLIQFQNNGVVDDSQLPKDRFSAERLKGVDSTLKIQPAKLEDSAVYLCASSQGQGLIYEQYFGPGTRLTVT.

The V gene is TRBV13, the J gene TRBJ1-5; 9 bases align to TRBD1. The CDR3 sequence is 20 residues long. The V gene end was trimmed by 3 bases and the J gene end by 0 bases; junction bases not matched to a gene: 15. The germline V gene encodes CDR1 PRHDT and CDR2 FYEKMQ (reference sequence). The CDR3 region is CASSFNRGRAVPNSNQPQHF. CDR3 nucleotides: TGTGCCAGCAGCTTCAACAGGGGGCGAGCCGTCCCGAATAGCAATCAGCCCCAGCATTTT.